A single sample gave rise to the 30 T cell receptor beta chains below, sequenced in a study of siplizumab effects on memory and regulatory T cells. Produced via immunoSEQ multiplex PCR; TCRdb's table is partial and in-frame only. The sample carries some 87,000 clones, approximately 90% recorded once. Material: CD4+ T cells sorted from blood. The source of these receptors is a human donor in good health.

The chain links TRBV6-6 to TRBJ2-1, with 7 bases lining up with TRBD2. The CDR3 runs 16 residues. CDR1 and CDR2 (germline): MNHNY, SVGAGI (reference sequence). The V and J ends lost 4 bases and 0 bases, in that order; junction bases with no gene match: 6. The CDR3 region is CASSLTSSSSYNEQFF. CDR3 DNA: TGTGCCAGCAGTTTGACTAGCTCGAGCTCCTACAATGAGCAGTTCTTC.

The chain recombines TRBV30 with TRBJ1-4, with 9 bases that match TRBD1. The J segment lost 8 bases and the V segment lost 6 bases, leaving 7 bases of the junction unmatched. Germline CDR1 and CDR2: GTSNPN and SVGIG (reference sequence). The CDR3 has 13 amino acids. The CDR3 here is CACPGQGREKLFF. As DNA, the CDR3 is TGTGCCTGCCCCGGACAGGGGAGGGAAAAACTGTTTTTT. Based on the CDR3 plus reference TRBV30 and TRBJ1-4, the full variable domain is SQTIHQWPATLVQPVGSPLSLECTVEGTSNPNLYWYRQAAGRGLQLLFYSVGIGQISSEVPQNLSASRPQDRQFILSSKKLLLSDSGFYLCACPGQGREKLFFGSGTQLSVL.

V gene TRBV19 combines with J gene TRBJ1-2; 7 bases line up with TRBD1. The V gene's germline CDR1 is LNHDA and CDR2 SQIVND (reference sequence). V was pared by 3 bases and J by 2 bases, with 6 bases of the junction left unmatched. This CDR3 region has 15 residues. The CDR3 DNA is TGTGCCAGTAGTATGGTGACAGGGCTAAACTATGGCTACACCTTC. This translates into CASSMVTGLNYGYTF.

This sequence joins TRBV14 and TRBJ2-7; no clear D. Trimming took off 0 bases at V and 9 bases at J, with 15 bases between the two ends. This CDR3 contains 14 residues. Germline CDR1 is SGHDN and CDR2 is FVKESK. The CDR3 sequence: CASSQEWARRGQYF. The CDR3 bases are TGTGCCAGCAGCCAAGAATGGGCGAGACGCGGGCAGTACTTC.

The V and J genes are TRBV30 and TRBJ1-5; 11 bases agree with TRBD1. J was trimmed by 1 base and V by 2 bases; bases with no gene match: 7. Germline V gene sequence: CDR1 GTSNPN, CDR2 SVGIG (reference sequence). The CDR3 has 17 residues. CDR3 amino acids: CAWSTGQGAVSNQPQHF. CDR3 nucleotide sequence: TGTGCCTGGAGTACAGGACAGGGGGCGGTGAGCAATCAGCCCCAGCATTTT.

The chain's CDR3 is CASSGTSRTGNIQYF. DNA for the CDR3: TGTGCCAGCTCCGGGACATCTAGAACTGGGAACATTCAGTACTTC. The chain is built from TRBV18 and TRBJ2-4, with a tentative D call TRBD1 (6 bases). CDR3 size: 15 residues. The V end lost 6 bases, the J end lost 7 bases, and 19 bases lay between the germline ends. CDR1 is KGHSH and CDR2 is LQKENI in the germline V gene.

This sequence joins TRBV5-1 and TRBJ2-7, with TRBD1 matching 11 bases. CDR1 and CDR2 (germline): SGHRS, YFSETQ. With V trimmed by 4 bases and J by 4 bases, 7 bases remained unmatched. The CDR3 spans 15 residues. CDR3 region: CASSTGTGGQYEQYF. DNA for the CDR3: TGCGCCAGCAGCACCGGGACAGGGGGACAATACGAGCAGTACTTC.

The genes are TRBV29-1 and TRBJ2-5; D ambiguous. Trimming took off 2 bases at V and 5 bases at J, with 6 bases between the two ends. From germline, CDR1 is SQVTM and CDR2 ANQGSEA. CDR3 length: 11 residues. The CDR3 spells CSVEKVETQYF. The CDR3 DNA sequence: TGCAGCGTTGAAAAGGTGGAGACCCAGTACTTC.

The V gene is TRBV5-4, the J gene TRBJ1-1; D remains unclear. CDR1 and CDR2 from the germline V gene are SGHNT and YYREEE (reference sequence). Trimming removed 2 bases at V and 1 base at J, with 9 bases between. This CDR3 region has 14 residues. The CDR3 sequence: CASSFTVQNTEAFF. The CDR3 region has the DNA TGTGCCAGCAGCTTTACGGTGCAGAACACTGAAGCTTTCTTT.

V usage is TRBV6-1 and J usage is TRBJ2-2; weak D call: TRBD1 (5 bases). This CDR3 is built from 13 residues. The germline gives CDR1 MNHNS, CDR2 SASEGT. Trimming removed 5 bases from V and 5 bases from J, with 9 bases in between. The CDR3 DNA reads TGTGCCAGCAGTACTCGACAGACCGGGGAGCTGTTTTTT. Translation: CASSTRQTGELFF.

This clone was seen only a few times. The chain carries TRBV7-9 and TRBJ1-5; D is possibly TRBD1 (5 bases). The CDR3 spans 16 residues. V was shortened by 5 bases and J by 1 base, with 15 bases between the two germline ends. Germline V gene lookup returns CDR1 SEHNR and CDR2 FQNEAQ (reference sequence). The CDR3 bases are TGTGCCAGCAGCACGGGACGGGGGGGAAGCAATCAGCCCCAGCATTTT. Translated: CASSTGRGGSNQPQHF. The variable domain in full, completed from reference TRBV7-9 and TRBJ1-5, reads DTGVSQNPRHKITKRGQNVTFRCDPISEHNRLYWYRQTLGQGPEFLTYFQNEAQLEKSRLLSDRFSAERPKGSFSTLEIQRTEQGDSAMYLCASSTGRGGSNQPQHFGDGTRLSIL.

V gene TRBV9 combines with J gene TRBJ2-7; the match to TRBD2 covers 7 bases. From germline, CDR1 is SGDLS and CDR2 YYNGEE. This CDR3 spans 14 amino acids. V trimming: 0 bases; J trimming: 3 bases; junction bases outside the gene matches: 3. CDR3 nucleotides: TGTGCCAGCAGCGTAGCTGGGACTAACTACGAGCAGTACTTC. It yields the protein CASSVAGTNYEQYF.

The rearrangement uses TRBV5-6 and TRBJ2-7; D possibly corresponds to TRBD2 (5 bases). CDR3 size: 12 residues. CDR1 is SGHDT, CDR2 YYEEEE, per germline. Trimming took off 4 bases at V and 0 bases at J, with 5 bases between the two ends. This CDR3 reads CASSRGSYEQYF. In nucleotides, the CDR3 is TGTGCCAGCAGCCGGGGCTCCTACGAGCAGTACTTC. Full variable domain (missing parts from reference TRBV5-6 and TRBJ2-7): DAGVTQSPTHLIKTRGQQVTLRCSPKSGHDTVSWYQQALGQGPQFIFQYYEEEERQRGNFPDRFSGHQFPNYSSELNVNALLLGDSALYLCASSRGSYEQYFGPGTRLTVT.

The rearrangement uses TRBV29-1 and TRBJ2-3; TRBD1 matches 8 bases. The V gene end was trimmed by 2 bases and the J gene end by 0 bases; junction bases not matched to a gene: 7. CDR3 length: 16 residues. Germline loops: CDR1 SQVTM, CDR2 ANQGSEA. CDR3 sequence reads: CSVEYQDRVSTDTQYF. CDR3 sequence (DNA): TGCAGCGTTGAATATCAGGACAGGGTTAGCACAGATACGCAGTATTTT.

The chain uses TRBV19 and TRBJ1-4; D call uncertain. Looked up from germline, CDR1 is LNHDA and CDR2 is SQIVND (reference sequence). Trimming removed 6 bases from V and 0 bases from J, with 11 bases in between. The CDR3 spans 15 residues. CDR3 in amino acids: CASSFDTATNEKLFF. For the CDR3, the DNA is TGTGCCAGTAGCTTTGACACTGCAACTAATGAAAAACTGTTTTTT. Full variable domain (outside the CDR3, taken from reference TRBV19 and TRBJ1-4): DGGITQSPKYLFRKEGQNVTLSCEQNLNHDAMYWYRQDPGQGLRLIYYSQIVNDFQKGDIAEGYSVSREKKESFPLTVTSAQKNPTAFYLCASSFDTATNEKLFFGSGTQLSVL.

This chain joins TRBV7-9 and TRBJ1-2, with D unresolved. Trimming removed 0 bases at V and 4 bases at J, with 9 bases between. Germline-derived CDR1 and CDR2 are SEHNR and FQNEAQ (reference sequence). This CDR3 is 14 amino acids long. The CDR3 sequence: CASSLALLFYGYTF. The CDR3 region has the DNA TGTGCCAGCAGCTTAGCTTTGTTGTTCTATGGCTACACCTTC. Combining the CDR3 with reference TRBV7-9 and TRBJ1-2 gives the whole variable domain DTGVSQNPRHKITKRGQNVTFRCDPISEHNRLYWYRQTLGQGPEFLTYFQNEAQLEKSRLLSDRFSAERPKGSFSTLEIQRTEQGDSAMYLCASSLALLFYGYTFGSGTRLTVV.

The chain combines TRBV4-1 with TRBJ1-2; 8 nucleotides line up with TRBD1. CDR1 and CDR2 from the germline V gene are MGHRA and YSYEKL. The CDR3 loop spans 17 amino acids. V dropped 7 bases and J dropped 3; count of bases not matched to a gene: 16. As DNA, the CDR3 is TGCGCCAGCACCCGAAGTCCAAGACAGGGGTCCCACTATGGCTACACCTTC. The encoded protein is CASTRSPRQGSHYGYTF.

J is TRBJ2-7 and V is TRBV6-5; D is possibly TRBD1 (6 bases). The V and J ends lost 6 bases and 1 base respectively, with 16 bases between them. From germline, CDR1 is MNHEY and CDR2 SVGAGI. The CDR3 totals 15 residues. The CDR3 nucleotides read TGTGCCAGCAGACTAAGATCGACAGGATCCTACGAGCAGTACTTC. Translating it yields CASRLRSTGSYEQYF.

The rearrangement uses TRBV2 and TRBJ2-2; D gene ambiguous. The V end lost 6 bases, the J end lost 3 bases, and 8 bases lay between the germline ends. The V gene's germline CDR1 is SNHLY and CDR2 FYNNEI. The CDR3 is made up of 13 amino acids. The DNA for the CDR3 is TGTGCCAGCAGCGTTAGTCACACCGGGGAGCTGTTTTTT. Translating it yields CASSVSHTGELFF.

The chain joins TRBV7-8 to TRBJ1-6; 9 bases agree with TRBD1. The junction had 14 bases not matched to a gene; V was cut back by 5 bases and J by 3 bases. CDR1 is SGHVS, CDR2 FQNEAQ, per germline. This CDR3 spans 19 amino acids. CDR3: CASSRRERTGVIYNSPLHF. The CDR3 DNA reads TGTGCCAGCAGCCGACGAGAGCGGACAGGGGTTATCTATAATTCACCCCTCCACTTT.

This chain links TRBV5-4 with TRBJ2-5, with D perhaps assigned TRBD1 or TRBD2 (5 bases each). The CDR3 has 13 residues. The ends were cut back, 5 bases at V and 5 bases at J, with 13 bases in the middle. Germline-derived CDR1 and CDR2 are SGHNT and YYREEE (reference sequence). CDR3 DNA: TGTGCCAGCAGAGTCAGAGGGGAGGAGACCCAGTACTTC. Its protein product is CASRVRGEETQYF.

This sequence joins TRBV7-3 and TRBJ2-5; possible D gene TRBD2, 7 bases. Trimming stripped 6 bases from V and 5 bases from J, with 19 bases between. Germline lookup yields CDR1 SGHTA and CDR2 FQGTGA. CDR3 size: 15 residues. The CDR3 DNA follows: TGTGCCAGCAGTCAAACGGGGGGCAGGGCGGAGACCCAGTACTTC. It encodes CASSQTGGRAETQYF.

The rearrangement links TRBV11-3 to TRBJ2-1; D perhaps matches TRBD2 (7 bases). Germline CDR1 is SGHNT and CDR2 is YENEEA. The CDR3 sequence is 16 residues long. The V gene lost 5 bases and the J gene lost 4 bases, with 18 bases spanning the gap. In DNA, the CDR3 is TGTGCCAGCAGCCCGGCGGGGGCGAGCGCTTACAATGAGCAGTTCTTC. This encodes CASSPAGASAYNEQFF.

The chain joins TRBV20-1 to TRBJ2-5; D ambiguous. The CDR3 runs 11 residues. V lost 5 bases and J lost 3, with 7 bases in between. Germline lookup yields CDR1 DFQATT and CDR2 SNEGSKA (reference sequence). The CDR3 DNA follows: TGCAGTGCTTTTCCTAAAGAGACCCAGTACTTC. Residues: CSAFPKETQYF.

The chain combines TRBV28 with TRBJ2-7; 10 bases agree with TRBD2. From germline, CDR1 is MDHEN and CDR2 SYDVKM. The CDR3 is 14 amino acids. J lost 6 bases, V lost 5 bases, and 7 bases had no gene match. Here the CDR3 reads CASSTLAGEREQYF. In nucleotides, the CDR3 is TGTGCCAGCAGTACCCTAGCGGGAGAGCGCGAGCAGTACTTC.

The chain couples TRBV9 to TRBJ2-7, with TRBD1 identical over 8 bases. The CDR3 is made up of 15 amino acids. Germline trimming cut 0 bases from V and 6 bases from J; bases unmatched to any gene: 8. Germline values: CDR1 SGDLS, CDR2 YYNGEE. The CDR3 nucleotides are TGTGCCAGCAGCGTAGGTCTTCGACAGGGGCTCGAGCAGTACTTC. Its translation is CASSVGLRQGLEQYF.

The rearrangement links TRBV5-1 to TRBJ2-2; D is unclear. Trimming stripped 4 bases from V and 1 base from J, with 14 bases between. The CDR3 totals 16 residues. Germline V gene lookup returns CDR1 SGHRS and CDR2 YFSETQ. Here the CDR3 reads CASSRVGLMNTGELFF. The CDR3 coding sequence is TGCGCCAGCAGCCGGGTAGGTCTGATGAACACCGGGGAGCTGTTTTTT.

The gene calls are TRBV7-2 and TRBJ2-7; TRBD2 matches at 8 bases. The germline gives CDR1 SGHTA, CDR2 FQGNSA. Trimming at V came to 0 bases and at J to 0 bases, leaving 4 bases not matched to a gene. The CDR3 has 16 residues. The CDR3 region has the DNA TGTGCCAGCAGCTTAGCAGCGGGAGAGCCCTCCTACGAGCAGTACTTC. This translates into CASSLAAGEPSYEQYF.

The rearrangement uses TRBV30 and TRBJ2-2, with a possible D match to TRBD2 (5 bases). CDR1 is GTSNPN and CDR2 is SVGIG in the germline V gene (reference sequence). The CDR3 has 14 amino acids. V shed 2 bases and J shed 4 bases, with 11 bases lying between them. CDR3: CAWSRETSTGELFF. The DNA for the CDR3 is TGTGCCTGGAGTAGGGAGACAAGCACCGGGGAGCTGTTTTTT.

The V and J genes are TRBV5-6 and TRBJ2-5, with 13 bases that match TRBD2. The CDR3 runs to 16 residues. Germline V gene lookup returns CDR1 SGHDT and CDR2 YYEEEE. J gave up 1 base and V 4 bases, and 4 bases lay outside the gene matches. The DNA for the CDR3 is TGTGCCAGCAGCCTGAGACTAGCGGGAGGCCAAGAGACCCAGTACTTC. Protein product: CASSLRLAGGQETQYF.